The 11 T cell receptor beta chains below all came from one sample that was sequenced in a study of T cells after yellow fever vaccination. TCRdb passed the 5' RACE reads through MiXCR, listing each CDR3 protein once. The table records about 320,000 distinct CDR3 sequences, around 7% of them present only once. The source was PBMCs, collected about 41 days after the first yellow fever vaccination. These receptors were collected from a young man who received the YFV17D yellow fever vaccine.

This clonotype came up many times. The chain has TRBV5-1 and TRBJ1-1; D ambiguous. Trimming stripped 2 bases from V and 4 bases from J, with 9 bases between. CDR3 length: 13 amino acids. Germline V CDR1 and CDR2: SGHRS, YFSETQ. The CDR3 is CASSLGWSTEAFF. CDR3 DNA sequence: TGCGCCAGCAGCTTAGGCTGGAGCACTGAAGCTTTCTTT.

The V and J genes are TRBV20-1 and TRBJ1-5; no firm D call. The CDR3 is 14 residues long. V was trimmed by 5 bases and J by 0 bases, leaving 11 bases between them. Per germline, CDR1 DFQATT and CDR2 SNEGSKA (reference sequence). CDR3 amino acids: CSARRPDSNQPQHF. CDR3 sequence (DNA): TGCAGTGCTCGCCGACCGGATAGCAATCAGCCCCAGCATTTT.

The chain links TRBV25-1 to TRBJ2-7; D is uncertain. The CDR3 is 15 amino acids. From germline, CDR1 is MGHDK and CDR2 SYGVNS. In DNA, the CDR3 is TGTGACAGCAGTGAGGACCGCCTGCCCTCCTACGAGCAGTACGTC. Its protein product is CDSSEDRLPSYEQYV.

In this sample, this clonotype turned up a few times. The V gene is TRBV28, the J gene TRBJ2-2, with TRBD1 matching 7 bases. V shed 2 bases, J shed 5 bases, and the junction held 11 bases outside the gene matches. The CDR3 has 17 amino acids. Germline values: CDR1 MDHEN, CDR2 SYDVKM. The CDR3 is CASSLVHRDSGTGELFF. The CDR3 DNA sequence: TGTGCCAGCAGTTTAGTACACCGGGACAGTGGGACCGGGGAGCTGTTTTTT.

The genes are TRBV20-1 and TRBJ1-3; D ambiguous. The CDR3 runs 15 residues. Germline lookup yields CDR1 DFQATT and CDR2 SNEGSKA (reference sequence). V was clipped by 0 bases and J by 0 bases, with 9 bases between them. The CDR3 region is CSARDPVISGNTIYF. The CDR3 nucleotides read TGCAGTGCTAGAGACCCCGTGATCTCTGGAAACACCATATATTTT.

This clonotype has a handful of counts. The chain is built from TRBV3-1 and TRBJ2-3; possible D gene TRBD2, 7 bases. Germline V lookup: CDR1 LGHDT, CDR2 YNNKEL (reference sequence). The V end was cut by 5 bases, the J end by 3 bases, with 15 bases between. The CDR3 consists of 15 residues. The CDR3 reads CASSDGGRGTDTQYF. The DNA for the CDR3 is TGTGCCAGCAGCGACGGGGGGCGGGGGACAGATACGCAGTATTTT.

This clonotype turned up a few times. This chain joins TRBV12-3 or TRBV12-4 and TRBJ1-2; D remains ambiguous. CDR3 size: 12 residues. V was cut by 8 bases and J by 8 bases, with 15 bases left in between. CDR3 in DNA: TGTGCCAGCGGGCTGCGGGTTGAGGGCTACACCTTC. Amino acids: CASGLRVEGYTF.

The rearrangement links TRBV4-1 to TRBJ2-3, with a weak D call TRBD1 (5 bases). Germline-derived CDR1 and CDR2 are MGHRA and YSYEKL. This CDR3 comprises 13 residues. V was pared by 1 base and J by 9 bases, with 11 bases between. The CDR3: CASSQGKGWTQYF. The CDR3 bases are TGCGCCAGCAGCCAAGGCAAGGGGTGGACGCAGTATTTT.

Only a few counts were recorded for this clonotype. The chain carries TRBV12-3 or TRBV12-4 and TRBJ2-7; tentatively, D is TRBD1 or TRBD2 (6 bases each). Trimming removed 6 bases from V and 3 bases from J, with 24 bases in between. The CDR3 consists of 17 residues. Here the CDR3 DNA reads TGTGCCAGCAGCTCTACCGCTAACAGGGACTCGTTCTACGAGCAGTACTTC. As protein: CASSSTANRDSFYEQYF.

The sample holds many counts of this clonotype. The chain is built from TRBV5-4 and TRBJ2-1, with TRBD2 identical over 8 bases. The J segment lost 7 bases and the V segment lost 4 bases, leaving 10 bases of the junction unmatched. The germline V gene has CDR1 SGHNT and CDR2 YYREEE (reference sequence). The CDR3 consists of 15 residues. CDR3 DNA: TGTGCCAGCAGCCCCCGTGGCGGGGGGTCAAATGAGCAGTTCTTC. It translates to CASSPRGGGSNEQFF.

This clonotype has only a few counts. This chain links TRBV4-1 with TRBJ2-1; tentatively, D is TRBD2 (5 bases). Germline V gene data show CDR1 as MGHRA and CDR2 as YSYEKL. There are 13 residues in the CDR3. V was shortened by 0 bases and J by 7 bases, with 7 bases between the two germline ends. In DNA form, the CDR3 reads TGCGCCAGCAGCCAAGAAACGGGAAATGAGCAGTTCTTC. Protein: CASSQETGNEQFF.